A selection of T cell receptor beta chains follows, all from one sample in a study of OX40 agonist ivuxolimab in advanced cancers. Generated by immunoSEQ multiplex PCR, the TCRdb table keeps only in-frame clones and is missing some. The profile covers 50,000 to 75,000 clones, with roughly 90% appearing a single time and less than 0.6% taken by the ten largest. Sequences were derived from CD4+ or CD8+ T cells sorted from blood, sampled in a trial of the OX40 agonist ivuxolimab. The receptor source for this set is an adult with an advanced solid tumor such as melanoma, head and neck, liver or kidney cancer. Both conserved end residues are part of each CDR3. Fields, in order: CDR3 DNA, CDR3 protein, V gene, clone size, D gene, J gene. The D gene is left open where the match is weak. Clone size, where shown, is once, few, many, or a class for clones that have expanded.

CDR3 DNA: TGTGCCAGCAGACCCGGGGGGGATACGCAGTATTTT
CDR3 protein: CASRPGGDTQYF
V gene: TRBV7-2
clone size: -
D gene: TRBD2
J gene: TRBJ2-3

CDR3 DNA: TGTGCCAGCAGAACTGGGGGGTCGGGTACAGATACGCAGTATTTT
CDR3 protein: CASRTGGSGTDTQYF
V gene: TRBV2
clone size: -
D gene: -
J gene: TRBJ2-3

CDR3 DNA: TGTGCCAGCTCACCTTCGGGACTAGCGGCCGGGGAGCTGTTTTTT
CDR3 protein: CASSPSGLAAGELFF
V gene: TRBV18
clone size: -
D gene: TRBD2
J gene: TRBJ2-2

CDR3 DNA: TGTGCCAGTAGTATTCAAGGGGTTAGCACAGATACGCAGTATTTT
CDR3 protein: CASSIQGVSTDTQYF
V gene: TRBV19
clone size: -
D gene: -
J gene: TRBJ2-3

CDR3 DNA: TGCGCCAGCAGCCAAGAGCCCAACTATGGCTACACCTTC
CDR3 protein: CASSQEPNYGYTF
V gene: TRBV4-3
clone size: -
D gene: -
J gene: TRBJ1-2

CDR3 DNA: TGTGCTAGTGGCAACACAGATACGCAGTATTTT
CDR3 protein: CASGNTDTQYF
V gene: TRBV12-5
clone size: -
D gene: -
J gene: TRBJ2-3

CDR3 DNA: TGTGCCAGCCGCCCTTCCTCCTTCGACAGGGTGGGTTCTAAGCAGTACTTC
CDR3 protein: CASRPSSFDRVGSKQYF
V gene: TRBV27
clone size: -
D gene: TRBD1
J gene: TRBJ2-7

CDR3 DNA: TGTGCCAGCTCATCACAGGGGGTGAACACCGGGGAGCTGTTTTTT
CDR3 protein: CASSSQGVNTGELFF
V gene: TRBV18
clone size: -
D gene: TRBD1
J gene: TRBJ2-2

CDR3 DNA: TGCGCCAGCAGCCAAGAACCCCAATCAGTCGGAAACACCATATATTTT
CDR3 protein: CASSQEPQSVGNTIYF
V gene: TRBV4-1
clone size: -
D gene: -
J gene: TRBJ1-3

CDR3 DNA: TGTGCCAGCAGCCCGCTCGGACAGGGGCACAATGAGCAGTTCTTC
CDR3 protein: CASSPLGQGHNEQFF
V gene: TRBV4-2
clone size: -
D gene: TRBD1
J gene: TRBJ2-1

CDR3 DNA: TGTGCCAGCGGGGGAGATACGCAGTATTTT
CDR3 protein: CASGGDTQYF
V gene: TRBV2
clone size: -
D gene: -
J gene: TRBJ2-3

CDR3 DNA: TGTGCCAGCAGCCCCCCCCTCTACAATGAGCAGTTCTTC
CDR3 protein: CASSPPLYNEQFF
V gene: TRBV7-2
clone size: -
D gene: -
J gene: TRBJ2-1

CDR3 DNA: TGTGCCAGCAGCGGACAGCAGAATCAGCCCCAGCATTTT
CDR3 protein: CASSGQQNQPQHF
V gene: TRBV6-6
clone size: -
D gene: -
J gene: TRBJ1-5

CDR3 DNA: TGCGCCAGCAGCATGCGGACAGGAAGCTCCTACAATGAGCAGTTCTTC
CDR3 protein: CASSMRTGSSYNEQFF
V gene: TRBV5-1
clone size: -
D gene: TRBD1
J gene: TRBJ2-1

CDR3 DNA: TGTGCCAGCAGCCAAGAAACAAGGACAGATGGTTACACCTTC
CDR3 protein: CASSQETRTDGYTF
V gene: TRBV4-2
clone size: -
D gene: -
J gene: TRBJ1-2

CDR3 DNA: TGTGCCTGGAGTCGGAGGGACAATGAGCAGTTCTTC
CDR3 protein: CAWSRRDNEQFF
V gene: TRBV30
clone size: -
D gene: -
J gene: TRBJ2-1

CDR3 DNA: TGCAGCGTGGGGCAGTTGAACACTGAAGCTTTCTTT
CDR3 protein: CSVGQLNTEAFF
V gene: TRBV29-1
clone size: few
D gene: -
J gene: TRBJ1-1

CDR3 DNA: TGTGCCAGCAGCTACTGGACAGGGAACGAGCAGTGCTTC
CDR3 protein: CASSYWTGNEQCF
V gene: TRBV5-8
clone size: once
D gene: TRBD1
J gene: TRBJ2-7

CDR3 DNA: TGTGCCAGCAGCTTCACTAGCGAAGAGACCCAGTACTTC
CDR3 protein: CASSFTSEETQYF
V gene: TRBV5-5
clone size: -
D gene: TRBD2
J gene: TRBJ2-5

CDR3 DNA: TGTGCCAGCAGCTTGGAAAGGCCAGTTGATACCGGCTACACCTTC
CDR3 protein: CASSLERPVDTGYTF
V gene: TRBV5-4
clone size: -
D gene: -
J gene: TRBJ1-2

CDR3 DNA: TGTGCCAGCAGCCCCGCCAGTATAAACACCGGGGAGCTGTTTTTT
CDR3 protein: CASSPASINTGELFF
V gene: TRBV7-9
clone size: -
D gene: -
J gene: TRBJ2-2

CDR3 DNA: TGCGCCAGCAGCTTGGAGCACGAGCAGTACTTC
CDR3 protein: CASSLEHEQYF
V gene: TRBV5-1
clone size: once
D gene: -
J gene: TRBJ2-7

CDR3 DNA: TGTGCCAGCAGTTCCCACGGGGGAGAGCAGTACTTC
CDR3 protein: CASSSHGGEQYF
V gene: TRBV6-6
clone size: -
D gene: -
J gene: TRBJ2-7

CDR3 DNA: TGTGCCTGGAGTCAGGGGGGTAATTCACCCCTCCACTTT
CDR3 protein: CAWSQGGNSPLHF
V gene: TRBV30
clone size: -
D gene: TRBD1
J gene: TRBJ1-6

CDR3 DNA: TGCGCCAGCAGCTTGGCGGCTACAGCGACGGCTAACTATGGCTACACCTTC
CDR3 protein: CASSLAATATANYGYTF
V gene: TRBV5-1
clone size: -
D gene: -
J gene: TRBJ1-2

CDR3 DNA: TGTGCCAGCAGCGTAGGGAACCGGGTAGGGAACACTGAAGCTTTCTTT
CDR3 protein: CASSVGNRVGNTEAFF
V gene: TRBV9
clone size: -
D gene: -
J gene: TRBJ1-1

CDR3 DNA: TGTGCCAGCTCCCGGGACAACAATAACTATGGCTACACCTTC
CDR3 protein: CASSRDNNNYGYTF
V gene: TRBV28
clone size: -
D gene: -
J gene: TRBJ1-2

CDR3 DNA: TGTGCCAGCAGCTTGGATGGCGGGGGGCTGCAAGAGACCCAGTACTTC
CDR3 protein: CASSLDGGGLQETQYF
V gene: TRBV5-8
clone size: -
D gene: TRBD2
J gene: TRBJ2-5

CDR3 DNA: TGCGCCAGCAGCCCCGTAGCGGGACCCTCCTACGAGCAGTACTTC
CDR3 protein: CASSPVAGPSYEQYF
V gene: TRBV5-1
clone size: -
D gene: TRBD2
J gene: TRBJ2-7

CDR3 DNA: TGTGCCAGCAGCTTAGAGGGCGGTAATTCACCCCTCCACTTT
CDR3 protein: CASSLEGGNSPLHF
V gene: TRBV11-2
clone size: -
D gene: -
J gene: TRBJ1-6

CDR3 DNA: TGTGCCAGCAGGAACACTAGGTACGCTAGCGGTGAGCAGTTCTTC
CDR3 protein: CASRNTRYASGEQFF
V gene: TRBV6-5
clone size: once
D gene: TRBD2
J gene: TRBJ2-1

CDR3 DNA: TGTGCCAGCAGTGTATCAGGGGGTCAAGCAGAGACCCAGTACTTC
CDR3 protein: CASSVSGGQAETQYF
V gene: TRBV2
clone size: -
D gene: TRBD1
J gene: TRBJ2-5

CDR3 DNA: TGTGCCAGCAGCTTAGCCGGGACTAGCGTAGTGCAGTTCTTC
CDR3 protein: CASSLAGTSVVQFF
V gene: TRBV7-9
clone size: -
D gene: TRBD2
J gene: TRBJ2-1

CDR3 DNA: TGTGCCAGCAGCCCCTATCGTGGGACTAGCAGATTCCAAGAGACCCAGTACTTC
CDR3 protein: CASSPYRGTSRFQETQYF
V gene: TRBV14
clone size: -
D gene: TRBD2
J gene: TRBJ2-5

CDR3 DNA: TGTGCCAGCAGTGAATGGAGACAGGGTGGGCAGCCCCAGCATTTT
CDR3 protein: CASSEWRQGGQPQHF
V gene: TRBV6-1
clone size: -
D gene: TRBD1
J gene: TRBJ1-5

CDR3 DNA: TGTGCCAGCAGCTCTCCGACCGACTACTCCTACGAGCAGTACTTC
CDR3 protein: CASSSPTDYSYEQYF
V gene: TRBV5-8
clone size: -
D gene: -
J gene: TRBJ2-7

CDR3 DNA: TGTGCCAGCAGTATTCCCCCTGGGACTAGCGGGGGTCAGACCCAGTACTTC
CDR3 protein: CASSIPPGTSGGQTQYF
V gene: TRBV28
clone size: -
D gene: TRBD2
J gene: TRBJ2-5

CDR3 DNA: TGCGCCAGCAAGTCGGGTGGAGCTTTCTTT
CDR3 protein: CASKSGGAFF
V gene: TRBV23-1
clone size: -
D gene: -
J gene: TRBJ1-1

CDR3 DNA: TGTGCCAGCAGCTTACCAGGCGCAACTAATGAAAAACTGTTTTTT
CDR3 protein: CASSLPGATNEKLFF
V gene: TRBV7-8
clone size: -
D gene: -
J gene: TRBJ1-4

CDR3 DNA: TGTGCCAGCAGCTTAGGCGGGACAGGGGGCGCGGATACGCAGTATTTT
CDR3 protein: CASSLGGTGGADTQYF
V gene: TRBV11-3
clone size: -
D gene: TRBD1
J gene: TRBJ2-3

CDR3 DNA: TGTGCCAGCAGCTTAGCGCCCCCAGTGGGTACAGGGGGCTTAACCGGGGAGCTGTTTTTT
CDR3 protein: CASSLAPPVGTGGLTGELFF
V gene: TRBV7-6
clone size: -
D gene: TRBD1
J gene: TRBJ2-2

CDR3 DNA: TGTGCCAGCCCCCCAGGGACAGGGTACACAGATACGCAGTATTTT
CDR3 protein: CASPPGTGYTDTQYF
V gene: TRBV28
clone size: once
D gene: TRBD1
J gene: TRBJ2-3

CDR3 DNA: TGTGCCAGCAGCTTATTTGCAGATACGCAGTATTTT
CDR3 protein: CASSLFADTQYF
V gene: TRBV13
clone size: -
D gene: -
J gene: TRBJ2-3

CDR3 DNA: TGTGCCAGCAGCTTAGCGTCAGGGGGGGAGTATGGCTACACCTTC
CDR3 protein: CASSLASGGEYGYTF
V gene: TRBV7-9
clone size: -
D gene: TRBD1
J gene: TRBJ1-2

CDR3 DNA: TGCGCCAGCAGGGCTGACAGTGCTGGTCAGCCCCAGCATTTT
CDR3 protein: CASRADSAGQPQHF
V gene: TRBV5-1
clone size: -
D gene: -
J gene: TRBJ1-5

CDR3 DNA: TGTGCCAGCAGTGACACCTGGCGGGGGCCGTACAATGAGCAGTTCTTC
CDR3 protein: CASSDTWRGPYNEQFF
V gene: TRBV6-1
clone size: -
D gene: -
J gene: TRBJ2-1